This is a list of T cell receptor beta chains from one sample in a study of blood T cell repertoires in COVID-19. The repertoire was sequenced with immunoSEQ multiplex PCR; TCRdb's copy has only in-frame clones and lacks some. This sample has some 180,000 clones, with around 83% found just once. Sample: peripheral blood. The receptor set was obtained from a woman aged 55-70 years with acute or convalescent COVID-19. Each CDR3 is given with its conserved first and last residue. A D gene is named only where the DNA matches it firmly. A clone size is listed for some rows: how often the clone was seen (once, few, many), or a class if it is expanded.

clone_size j_call v_call d_call cdr3_aa cdr3_nt
NA TRBJ2-7 TRBV5-1 TRBD2 CASSFWGGFGEQYF TGCGCCAGCAGCTTCTGGGGAGGGTTCGGCGAGCAGTACTTC
NA TRBJ1-6 TRBV6-4 NA CASSDSGGSPLHF TGTGCCAGCAGTGACTCTGGCGGTTCACCCCTCCACTTT
NA TRBJ2-2 TRBV5-4 NA CASSLARDKDTGELFF TGTGCCAGCAGCTTGGCCCGGGACAAAGACACCGGGGAGCTGTTTTTT
NA TRBJ2-7 TRBV5-4 NA CASSKSTAPSGYEQYF TGTGCCAGCAGCAAAAGTACAGCGCCCTCGGGATACGAGCAGTACTTC
NA TRBJ1-6 TRBV11-2 NA CASSLEGGIGSPLHF TGTGCCAGCAGCTTAGAGGGAGGGATTGGTTCACCCCTCCACTTT
NA TRBJ2-1 TRBV5-4 NA CASSLDPSPTYNEQFF TGTGCCAGCAGCTTGGATCCGAGCCCCACCTACAATGAGCAGTTCTTC
few TRBJ1-1 TRBV20-1 NA CSARTDLAAFF TGCAGTGCTCGGACAGACCTTGCTGCTTTCTTT
NA TRBJ2-1 TRBV10-3 NA CAGASGGGAVYNEQFF TGTGCCGGAGCGTCCGGAGGCGGGGCAGTATACAATGAGCAGTTCTTC
NA TRBJ1-1 TRBV3-1/TRBV3-2 NA CASSQGRGTEAFF TGTGCCAGCAGCCAGGGGAGAGGAACTGAAGCTTTCTTT
once TRBJ2-3 TRBV7-2 TRBD2 CASSSLADLVPQYF TGTGCCAGCAGCTCCCTAGCGGACCTCGTGCCGCAGTATTTT
NA TRBJ1-1 TRBV5-1 TRBD1 CASSLAAGTGNTEAFF TGCGCCAGCAGCTTGGCCGCCGGGACAGGGAACACTGAAGCTTTCTTT
few TRBJ1-5 TRBV4-2 NA CASSQERGSNQPQHF TGTGCCAGCAGCCAAGAACGGGGAAGCAATCAGCCCCAGCATTTT
once TRBJ1-1 TRBV12-5 TRBD1 CASGFPQGGAFF TGTGCTAGTGGTTTCCCCCAGGGGGGAGCTTTCTTT
NA TRBJ2-1 TRBV27 TRBD1 CASSLFTGASSYNEQFF TGTGCCAGCAGTTTATTCACAGGGGCGAGCTCCTACAATGAGCAGTTCTTC
NA TRBJ1-2 TRBV19 NA CASSIGDTRYGYTF TGTGCCAGTAGTATTGGGGACACCAGATATGGCTACACCTTC
NA TRBJ1-1 TRBV29-1 TRBD1 CSVDLLGDRGVAFF TGCAGCGTTGACCTTTTGGGGGACAGGGGCGTCGCTTTCTTT
NA TRBJ2-5 TRBV5-4 TRBD1 CASSLGQGVQETQYF TGTGCCAGCAGCTTGGGACAGGGGGTCCAAGAGACCCAGTACTTC
NA TRBJ2-2 TRBV7-9 NA CASSPRTAATGELFF TGTGCCAGCAGCCCACGGACAGCGGCCACCGGGGAGCTGTTTTTT
NA TRBJ2-1 TRBV28 TRBD2 CASSSPHKREGAEQFF TGTGCCAGCAGTTCCCCCCATAAGCGGGAGGGGGCTGAGCAGTTCTTC
NA TRBJ1-2 TRBV18 TRBD1 CASSWDSTDGYTF TGTGCCAGCTCATGGGACAGCACTGATGGCTACACCTTC
NA TRBJ1-1 TRBV27 NA CASKKQGYTEAFF TGTGCCAGCAAAAAACAGGGCTACACTGAAGCTTTCTTT
NA TRBJ2-1 TRBV12-3/TRBV12-4 NA CASRMVPSNEQFF TGTGCCAGCCGTATGGTGCCTAGCAATGAGCAGTTCTTC
NA TRBJ1-3 TRBV3-1/TRBV3-2 NA CASSHLGNTIYF TGTGCCAGCAGCCACCTTGGAAACACCATATATTTT
NA TRBJ2-1 TRBV5-1 TRBD2 CASSSGLAGRAYNEQFF TGCGCCAGCAGTTCAGGACTAGCGGGAAGGGCTTACAATGAGCAGTTCTTC
NA TRBJ2-7 TRBV6-2/TRBV6-3 TRBD1 CASSYSTGGGWQYF TGTGCCAGCAGTTACTCGACAGGGGGCGGATGGCAGTACTTC
few TRBJ2-1 TRBV5-6 NA CASSLGGSNSYNEQFF TGTGCCAGCAGCCTGGGGGGCAGCAATTCCTACAATGAGCAGTTCTTC
NA TRBJ1-5 TRBV29-1 NA CSVQTGSNQPQHF TGCAGCGTTCAAACAGGGAGCAATCAGCCCCAGCATTTT
few TRBJ2-1 TRBV2 NA CASSNNEQFF TGTGCCAGCAGCAACAATGAGCAGTTCTTC
NA TRBJ2-2 TRBV10-3 NA CAISEPYFRERTGELFF TGTGCCATCAGTGAGCCCTATTTCAGGGAAAGAACCGGGGAGCTGTTTTTT
NA TRBJ1-1 TRBV6-6 NA CASRSGDTEAFF TGTGCCAGCAGGTCAGGGGATACTGAAGCTTTCTTT
NA TRBJ2-1 TRBV4-2 TRBD2 CASSQEIAGGLYNEQFF TGTGCCAGCAGCCAAGAGATAGCGGGAGGTCTCTACAATGAGCAGTTCTTC
NA TRBJ1-4 TRBV7-6 NA CASSGTTRMETNEKLFF TGTGCCAGCAGCGGGACAACAAGAATGGAGACTAATGAAAAACTGTTTTTT
NA TRBJ1-4 TRBV7-8 TRBD1 CASSSGTAGEKLFF TGTGCCAGCAGCTCCGGGACAGCCGGTGAAAAACTGTTTTTT
NA TRBJ2-3 TRBV29-1 TRBD1 CSVNRRDRGTDTQYF TGCAGCGTTAACCGCCGGGACAGGGGCACAGATACGCAGTATTTT
NA TRBJ1-2 TRBV19 TRBD1 CASRQGDGYTF TGTGCCAGTAGGCAGGGGGATGGCTACACCTTC
NA TRBJ1-1 TRBV5-1 TRBD1 CASSFGGTGTTEAFF TGCGCCAGCAGCTTTGGGGGGACAGGGACCACTGAAGCTTTCTTT
NA TRBJ1-4 TRBV29-1 NA CSVEEEATNEKLFF TGCAGCGTTGAAGAGGAGGCAACTAATGAAAAACTGTTTTTT
once TRBJ2-1 TRBV6-5 NA CASSSPGMEQFF TGTGCCAGCAGCTCCCCCGGTATGGAGCAGTTCTTC
NA TRBJ1-6 TRBV12-3/TRBV12-4 NA CASSPPGDSPLHF TGTGCCAGCAGCCCCCCCGGGGATTCACCCCTCCACTTT
NA TRBJ2-2 TRBV9 NA CASSVDGTGELFF TGTGCCAGCAGCGTAGACGGTACCGGGGAGCTGTTTTTT
NA TRBJ1-2 TRBV18 TRBD1 CASSSNSGTANYGYTF TGTGCCAGCTCATCTAATTCAGGGACAGCTAACTATGGCTACACCTTC
NA TRBJ2-3 TRBV10-3 TRBD1 CATRDSSTDTQYF TGTGCCACGAGGGACAGCAGCACAGATACGCAGTATTTT
NA TRBJ1-1 TRBV7-9 NA CASSSGMNTEAFF TGTGCCAGCAGCTCCGGGATGAACACTGAAGCTTTCTTT
NA TRBJ1-2 TRBV25-1 TRBD1 CASSDRQGSAYGYTF TGTGCCAGCAGTGACCGACAGGGTTCGGCCTATGGCTACACCTTC
NA TRBJ2-4 TRBV9 TRBD1 CASSPSTGPVKNIQYF TGTGCCAGCAGCCCGTCGACAGGGCCCGTAAAAAACATTCAGTACTTC
NA TRBJ1-2 TRBV21-1 NA CASYRTGGDGYTF TGTGCCAGTTATCGGACAGGGGGGGATGGCTACACCTTC
NA TRBJ2-1 TRBV19 TRBD2 CASYGGVASAYNEQFF TGTGCCAGTTACGGGGGGGTAGCCTCGGCCTACAATGAGCAGTTCTTC
NA TRBJ1-5 TRBV6-5 TRBD1 CASGTGDYQPQHF TGTGCCAGCGGTACAGGGGACTATCAGCCCCAGCATTTT
NA TRBJ2-1 TRBV5-1 NA CASSTGTLGQDEQFF TGCGCCAGCAGCACCGGGACTTTGGGGCAAGATGAGCAGTTCTTC
NA TRBJ1-5 TRBV6-5 NA CASNPQGLGGPQHF TGTGCCAGCAACCCACAGGGTCTAGGGGGGCCCCAGCATTTT
NA TRBJ1-2 TRBV15 TRBD1 CATSRRLGQADTYGYTF TGTGCCACCAGCAGGCGTTTAGGACAGGCCGACACCTATGGCTACACCTTC
once TRBJ1-3 TRBV18 NA CASSPQAGTGNTIYF TGTGCCAGCTCACCACAGGCCGGGACTGGAAACACCATATATTTT
NA TRBJ2-5 TRBV5-4 NA CASSLAGTSQETQYF TGTGCCAGCAGCTTGGCCGGGACAAGCCAAGAGACCCAGTACTTC
NA TRBJ1-4 TRBV5-1 TRBD1 CASSSGGQGGKLFF TGCGCCAGCAGCTCCGGGGGACAGGGCGGGAAACTGTTTTTT
NA TRBJ1-2 TRBV27 NA CASSLFGSRDWANYGYTF TGTGCCAGCAGTTTATTCGGCAGTAGAGACTGGGCTAACTATGGCTACACCTTC
NA TRBJ2-1 TRBV28 TRBD2 CASRLGLAGVHNEQFF TGTGCCAGCAGGTTAGGGCTAGCGGGAGTCCACAATGAGCAGTTCTTC
NA TRBJ1-1 TRBV28 NA CASTSPGRNTEAFF TGTGCCAGCACCTCGCCCGGGAGGAACACTGAAGCTTTCTTT
NA TRBJ2-1 TRBV28 TRBD1 CASLTGGLGDEQFF TGTGCCAGTCTAACAGGGGGCCTTGGAGATGAGCAGTTCTTC